Following are 27 T cell receptor beta chains from one sample sequenced in a study of blood T cell repertoires in COVID-19. Repertoires were generated with immunoSEQ multiplex PCR, while TCRdb's copy carries only in-frame clones and drops some. The data hold about 60,000 clones, with around 90% observed a single time. Sequencing input: peripheral blood. The source of these receptors is a human donor with active COVID-19. The donor label of this sample is uncertain.

The chain couples TRBV27 to TRBJ2-1; 9 bases agree with TRBD1. With V trimmed by 4 bases and J by 6 bases, 7 bases remained unmatched. CDR1 and CDR2 (germline): MNHEY, SMNVEV (reference sequence). CDR3 length: 15 residues. CDR3 coding DNA: TGTGCCAGCAGTTCTCCGGGACAGGGACGCAATGAGCAGTTCTTC. Its translation: CASSSPGQGRNEQFF.

The rearrangement joins TRBV7-2 to TRBJ1-1; maybe TRBD1 (5 bases). V gave up 3 bases and J gave up 4 bases, with 6 bases separating them. The CDR3 has 12 amino acids. Germline loops: CDR1 SGHTA, CDR2 FQGNSA. This CDR3 is CASSFQGTEAFF. CDR3 nucleotides: TGTGCCAGCAGCTTCCAGGGCACTGAAGCTTTCTTT.

This chain's CDR3 is CASSLTSGGTYEQYF. The CDR3 coding sequence is TGTGCCAGCAGCCTGACTAGCGGGGGGACCTACGAGCAGTACTTC. The gene calls are TRBV7-2 and TRBJ2-7; 13 nucleotides align to TRBD2. V lost 5 bases to trimming and J lost 2 bases; unmatched junction nucleotides: 3. The CDR3 runs 15 residues. Germline assignment: CDR1 SGHTA and CDR2 FQGNSA.

The chain couples TRBV5-1 to TRBJ1-5; 8 bases are shared with TRBD1. The V gene's germline CDR1 is SGHRS and CDR2 YFSETQ. V was pared by 4 bases and J by 3 bases, with 9 bases of the junction left unmatched. The length of the CDR3 is 16 residues. CDR3 DNA: TGCGCCAGCAGCAGCGGACAGGGCGAGCACAATCAGCCCCAGCATTTT. Its translation: CASSSGQGEHNQPQHF.

The sample holds one count of this clone. The chain combines TRBV27 with TRBJ1-5; 7 nucleotides match TRBD1. V gave up 7 bases and J gave up 1 base; unmatched junction bases: 7. CDR3 size: 15 residues. In germline, CDR1 is MNHEY, CDR2 SMNVEV (reference sequence). CDR3 in DNA: TGTGCCAGCAATACAGGGGCCGGGAGCAATCAGCCCCAGCATTTT. Its protein product is CASNTGAGSNQPQHF.

The rearrangement uses TRBV27 and TRBJ2-7, with D maybe TRBD1 (6 bases). The V gene lost 2 bases and the J gene lost 2 bases, with 13 bases spanning the gap. CDR3 length equals 15 residues. Germline V lookup: CDR1 MNHEY, CDR2 SMNVEV (reference sequence). CDR3 region: CASSLQGNPPYEQYF. The DNA of the CDR3 is TGTGCCAGCAGTTTACAGGGGAACCCACCCTACGAGCAGTACTTC.

This clone was recorded a few times. This chain uses TRBV28 with TRBJ2-3; D ambiguous. The V gene's germline CDR1 is MDHEN and CDR2 SYDVKM. With 9 bases removed from V and 2 bases from J, the gap between germline ends came to 6 bases. The CDR3 is made up of 11 amino acids. CDR3 coding DNA: TGTGCCAGTGGAGTCACAGATACGCAGTATTTT. Translated, it gives CASGVTDTQYF.

A single count supports this clone. The CDR3 loop reads CAISESAVRVSYEQYF. The CDR3, as DNA: TGTGCCATCAGTGAGTCGGCGGTCAGGGTCTCCTACGAGCAGTACTTC. The chain uses TRBV10-3 and TRBJ2-7, with a tentative D call TRBD1 (5 bases). This CDR3 has 16 residues. Between the trimmed V and J ends, which lost 0 bases and 0 bases, there was a span of 12 bases. Per germline, CDR1 ENHRY and CDR2 SYGVKD.

The J gene is TRBJ2-7, the V gene TRBV3-1 (or the pseudogene TRBV3-2), with 13 positions matching TRBD2. V lost 0 bases to trimming and J lost 4 bases; unmatched junction nucleotides: 3. CDR3 size: 16 residues. Germline values: CDR1 LGHDT, CDR2 YNNKEL (reference sequence). This CDR3 reads CASSQDTSGRGYEQYF. In DNA, the CDR3 is TGTGCCAGCAGCCAAGACACTAGCGGGAGGGGTTACGAGCAGTACTTC.

The chain carries TRBV7-8 and TRBJ2-5, with TRBD2 matching over 7 bases. V lost 5 bases and J lost 2; bases outside the gene matches: 2. Germline V gene lookup returns CDR1 SGHVS and CDR2 FQNEAQ. The CDR3 is made up of 13 amino acids. The CDR3 sequence is CASSGTIQETQYF. The CDR3 region has the DNA TGTGCCAGCAGCGGGACTATTCAAGAGACCCAGTACTTC.

The DNA of the CDR3 is TGCGCCAGCAGCTTGGAGGGGGCCCCAGGGGAGACCCAGTACTTC. Residues: CASSLEGAPGETQYF. V and J are TRBV5-1 and TRBJ2-5; 7 nucleotides align to TRBD1. There are 15 residues in the CDR3. Germline V lookup: CDR1 SGHRS, CDR2 YFSETQ. J lost 5 bases, V lost 0 bases, and 7 bases had no gene match.

The J gene is TRBJ1-3, the V gene TRBV5-1, with 9 bases matching TRBD1. The germline gives CDR1 SGHRS, CDR2 YFSETQ. The CDR3 is made up of 16 amino acids. V was clipped by 0 bases and J by 4 bases; unmatched bases: 5. The CDR3: CASSLAGQGSGNTIYF. The CDR3 DNA reads as TGCGCCAGCAGCTTGGCAGGACAGGGGTCGGGAAACACCATATATTTT. Filled out from reference TRBV5-1 and TRBJ1-3, the complete variable domain reads KAGVTQTPRYLIKTRGQQVTLSCSPISGHRSVSWYQQTPGQGLQFLFEYFSETQRNKGNFPGRFSGRQFSNSRSEMNVSTLELGDSALYLCASSLAGQGSGNTIYFGEGSWLTVV.

The chain employs TRBV28 and TRBJ2-7; the D gene is possibly TRBD1 (6 bases). The CDR3 contains 14 residues. The V end was cut by 9 bases, the J end by 3 bases, with 18 bases between. From germline, CDR1 is MDHEN and CDR2 SYDVKM. CDR3 protein: CASLGGISYYEQYF. CDR3 DNA sequence: TGTGCCAGTTTAGGGGGAATATCCTACTACGAGCAGTACTTC.

The V and J genes are TRBV5-4 and TRBJ1-6; 7 nucleotides align to TRBD1. With 5 bases clipped from V and 6 bases from J, the junction kept 8 bases outside the gene matches. This CDR3 is 15 amino acids long. Per the germline V gene, CDR1 is SGHNT and CDR2 is YYREEE (reference sequence). This CDR3 is CASSFLTGINSPLHF. The CDR3 DNA reads as TGTGCCAGCAGTTTTCTGACAGGGATTAATTCACCCCTCCACTTT.

This chain connects TRBV9 to TRBJ2-3; 7 nucleotides agree with TRBD1. Germline V CDR1 and CDR2: SGDLS, YYNGEE. This CDR3 has 14 residues. The V segment lost 8 bases and the J segment 6 bases; nucleotides outside the gene matches: 12. In DNA form, the CDR3 reads TGTGCCAGAATGCTGGACAGGTCTAACGATACGCAGTATTTT. This codes for CARMLDRSNDTQYF.

This sequence joins TRBV4-3 and TRBJ2-3, with D possibly TRBD2 on 6 matching bases. This CDR3 spans 14 amino acids. Germline loops: CDR1 LGHNA, CDR2 YSLEER. V was clipped by 0 bases and J by 5 bases, with 9 bases between them. The CDR3 DNA reads as TGCGCCAGCAGCCAAGATATCGGGGGAGATACGCAGTATTTT. It specifies CASSQDIGGDTQYF.

The chain has TRBV5-1 and TRBJ1-2; 11 bases match TRBD1. The CDR3 extends over 15 amino acids. V was clipped by 4 bases and J by 1 base; unmatched bases: 3. Germline CDR1 SGHRS, CDR2 YFSETQ. DNA for the CDR3: TGCGCCAGCAGCCTGGGACAGGGGGATAACTATGGCTACACCTTC. The encoded protein is CASSLGQGDNYGYTF.

This clone has more than one count but fewer than ten. The chain joins TRBV12-3 or TRBV12-4 to TRBJ2-1, with D possibly matching TRBD2 (5 bases). This CDR3 region has 13 residues. Deletions cut 1 base from V and 4 bases from J, with 5 bases between. CDR3 protein: CASSLGTYNEQFF. The CDR3 bases are TGTGCCAGCAGTTTAGGGACTTACAATGAGCAGTTCTTC.

The chain is built from TRBV18 and TRBJ1-6; a weak D match, TRBD1 (6 bases). Germline V gene data show CDR1 as KGHSH and CDR2 as LQKENI. This CDR3 has 15 residues. V was pared by 8 bases and J by 10 bases, with 21 bases between. CDR3 region: CASTKTGSDYSPLHF. The DNA for the CDR3 is TGTGCCAGCACTAAAACAGGGTCGGATTACTCACCCCTCCACTTT.

The chain joins TRBV21-1 to TRBJ2-3; the table's TRBD1 call for D was not verified on the DNA. TRBV21-1 represents a pseudogene. The CDR3 length is 17 residues. The CDR3 is CASSKNGQDRVTDTQYF. CDR3 bases: TGTGCCAGCAGCAAAAATGGGCAGGACAGGGTCACAGATACGCAGTATTTT.

The V and J genes are TRBV19 and TRBJ2-3, with 8 bases matching TRBD2. The CDR3 extends over 16 amino acids. CDR1 LNHDA and CDR2 SQIVND come from the germline V gene (reference sequence). V lost 5 bases to trimming and J lost 2 bases; unmatched junction nucleotides: 9. CDR3 sequence reads: CASSPPGLATTDTQYF. CDR3 in DNA: TGTGCCAGTAGTCCCCCCGGACTAGCCACCACAGATACGCAGTATTTT.

The chain has TRBV5-1 and TRBJ2-2; D may be TRBD2 (6 bases). From germline, CDR1 is SGHRS and CDR2 YFSETQ. CDR3 length equals 16 residues. Trimming left V 0 bases short and J 4 bases short, with 13 bases between. The CDR3 sequence is CASSLVGGMGTGELFF. DNA for the CDR3: TGCGCCAGCAGCTTGGTTGGCGGGATGGGCACCGGGGAGCTGTTTTTT.

The rearrangement links TRBV20-1 to TRBJ1-2, with TRBD1 as a possible D gene (6 bases). Trimming cost V 5 bases and J 7 bases, with 11 bases left between them. The germline V gene has CDR1 DFQATT and CDR2 SNEGSKA (reference sequence). The CDR3 spans 11 residues. As DNA, the CDR3 is TGCAGTGCTTTGGGGGCAAGTGGCTACACCTTC. It encodes CSALGASGYTF.

The V and J genes are TRBV7-2 and TRBJ2-3; TRBD2 aligns across 10 bases. CDR1 is SGHTA and CDR2 is FQGNSA in the germline V gene. CDR3 length: 17 amino acids. J lost 2 bases, V lost 5 bases, and 10 bases had no gene match. DNA for the CDR3: TGTGCCAGCAGCCCCTCCCTACTAGCGGGGACCACAGATACGCAGTATTTT. As protein: CASSPSLLAGTTDTQYF.

The chain links TRBV18 to TRBJ2-7, with 7 bases fitting TRBD2. Trimming removed 3 bases from V and 2 bases from J; junction bases left unmatched: 19. The CDR3 spans 19 residues. The germline V gene has CDR1 KGHSH and CDR2 LQKENI. CDR3 in amino acids: CASSPGRDYDQAGPYEQYF. The CDR3 bases are TGTGCCAGCTCACCTGGCCGGGACTACGACCAGGCGGGACCCTACGAGCAGTACTTC.

The CDR3 spells CASSPVGLEEQFF. CDR3 DNA: TGTGCCAGCTCACCTGTTGGGTTGGAGGAGCAGTTCTTC. The J gene is TRBJ2-1, the V gene TRBV18; no firm D call. There are 13 residues in the CDR3. Trimming removed 3 bases at V and 10 bases at J, with 13 bases between. From germline, CDR1 is KGHSH and CDR2 LQKENI.

The chain has TRBV5-8 and TRBJ2-2; TRBD2 matches at 11 bases. Germline trimming cut 4 bases from V and 3 bases from J; bases unmatched to any gene: 8. The germline V gene encodes CDR1 SGHTS and CDR2 YDEGEE. This CDR3 is 17 amino acids long. This CDR3 is CASSRMGTSGYTGELFF. The DNA of the CDR3 is TGTGCCAGCAGCCGAATGGGGACTAGCGGTTACACCGGGGAGCTGTTTTTT. Based on the CDR3 plus reference TRBV5-8 and TRBJ2-2, the full variable domain is EAGVTQSPTHLIKTRGQQATLRCSPISGHTSVYWYQQALGLGLQFLLWYDEGEERNRGNFPPRFSGRQFPNYSSELNVNALELEDSALYLCASSRMGTSGYTGELFFGEGSRLTVL.